Here is one T cell receptor (beta chain) with its context. Its antigen is still unknown. Multiple V-beta primers and a C-beta primer amplified TCRB from RNA. In TCRdb, the multiplex PCR reads were re-called with MiXCR into one record per CDR3 protein. The data hold around 8,600 distinct CDR3 sequences, with 74% observed a single time. With 5 bases removed from V and 2 bases from J, the gap between germline ends came to 19 bases. CDR1 is MGHRA, CDR2 YSYEKL, per germline. This CDR3 has 17 amino acids. This entry is derived from a study of tumor-infiltrating lymphocytes in glioblastoma multiforme. Regarding the study as a whole: No surface-marker sorting into functional T cell subtypes was done.

The receptor was isolated from a male donor with glioblastoma. The chain uses TRBV4-1 and TRBJ2-1; D assignment may be TRBD1 or TRBD2 (7 bases each). Sequencing was carried out using brain tumor tissue. The CDR3 here is CASSIQGGRATYNEQFF. For the CDR3, the DNA is TGCGCCAGCAGCATCCAGGGGGGGCGGGCGACCTACAATGAGCAGTTCTTC.